The clone carrying this T cell receptor (beta chain) has a handful of counts. TCRdb's copy holds only in-frame clones and misses some; the assay was immunoSEQ multiplex PCR. The table lists around 86,000 clones, 87% of them singletons. This sample is part of a study of blood T cell repertoires in COVID-19. Germline values: CDR1 SEHNR, CDR2 FQNEAQ (reference sequence). Trimming cost V 3 bases and J 5 bases, with 13 bases left between them. The CDR3 length is 15 residues. Sequencing was performed on peripheral blood. This TCR was recovered from a human donor with acute or convalescent COVID-19. The donor label of this sample is uncertain. The chain links TRBV7-9 to TRBJ1-4; D is undetermined. DNA for the CDR3: TGTGCCAGCAGCTTCAACGCCGGGGTGAATGAAAAACTGTTTTTT. This gives the protein CASSFNAGVNEKLFF.